Presented here are 7 T cell receptor beta chains from one specimen sequenced in a study of somatic mutations in cytotoxic T cells in rheumatoid arthritis. The table came from immunoSEQ multiplex PCR; TCRdb's copy has only in-frame clones and leaves some out. This table holds 15,000 or so clones, approximately 82% found once. Sequences were obtained from CD8+ T cells sorted from blood. These TCRs come from a woman aged 45-60 years with rheumatoid arthritis.

The chain employs TRBV9 and TRBJ2-1; tentative D call: TRBD2 (6 bases). Germline lookup yields CDR1 SGDLS and CDR2 YYNGEE. This CDR3 has 14 residues. V was cut by 3 bases and J by 4 bases, with 11 bases left in between. DNA of the CDR3: TGTGCCAGCAGCGATAGCGGAGGTTACAATGAGCAGTTCTTC. It codes for CASSDSGGYNEQFF.

This clone was detected a few times. J is TRBJ2-7 and V is TRBV27; D is unresolved. Looked up from germline, CDR1 is MNHEY and CDR2 is SMNVEV (reference sequence). Trimming removed 6 bases at V and 2 bases at J, with 17 bases between. The CDR3 covers 15 residues. The CDR3 here is CASSPNAGQPYEQYF. CDR3 DNA: TGTGCCAGCAGCCCGAACGCAGGTCAGCCCTACGAGCAGTACTTC.

The chain has TRBV7-9 and TRBJ2-7; 12 bases map to TRBD2. Germline V lookup: CDR1 SEHNR, CDR2 FQNEAQ (reference sequence). The CDR3 totals 19 residues. V trimming: 6 bases; J trimming: 2 bases; junction bases outside the gene matches: 17. The CDR3 loop reads CASSSRDRSTSGRPYEQYF. DNA of the CDR3: TGTGCCAGCAGTTCGCGGGACAGGAGTACTAGCGGGAGGCCCTACGAGCAGTACTTC.

The chain has TRBV28 and TRBJ1-5, with TRBD1 matching 10 bases. With 3 bases clipped from V and 6 bases from J, the junction kept 5 bases outside the gene matches. The CDR3 spans 15 residues. Germline V gene sequence: CDR1 MDHEN, CDR2 SYDVKM. Written as DNA, the CDR3 is TGTGCCAGCAGTTTGCTCGGGACAGGGGTTCAGCCCCAGCATTTT. Translation gives CASSLLGTGVQPQHF. The full variable domain, rest sourced from reference TRBV28 and TRBJ1-5, is DVKVTQSSRYLVKRTGEKVFLECVQDMDHENMFWYRQDPGLGLRLIYFSYDVKMKEKGDIPEGYSVSREKKERFSLILESASTNQTSMYLCASSLLGTGVQPQHFGDGTRLSIL.

The V and J genes are TRBV28 and TRBJ1-3, with D uncertain. CDR3 size: 14 residues. V was pared by 8 bases and J by 0 bases, with 11 bases between. Germline V gene lookup returns CDR1 MDHEN and CDR2 SYDVKM. CDR3 sequence: CASGVIDSGNTIYF. CDR3 nucleotides: TGTGCCAGCGGAGTAATTGACTCTGGAAACACCATATATTTT.

This clone was counted a single time. CDR3: CAISGGTNTQYF. DNA for the CDR3: TGTGCCATATCCGGGGGCACTAATACGCAGTATTTT. This chain uses TRBV30 with TRBJ2-3; D tentatively reads TRBD1 or TRBD2 (6 bases each). Germline values: CDR1 GTSNPN, CDR2 SVGIG (reference sequence). The CDR3 spans 12 residues. V lost 8 bases, J lost 7 bases, and 16 bases lay in between.

In this sample, this clone turned up a few times. The chain uses TRBV4-2 and TRBJ2-7; 10 bases are shared with TRBD1. CDR1 is LGHNA and CDR2 is YNFKEQ in the germline V gene. The CDR3 consists of 15 residues. Trimming at V came to 4 bases and at J to 3 bases, leaving 6 bases not matched to a gene. The CDR3 DNA is TGTGCCAGCAGCCCAGGGACAGGGGTGGACTACGAGCAGTACTTC. The encoded protein is CASSPGTGVDYEQYF.